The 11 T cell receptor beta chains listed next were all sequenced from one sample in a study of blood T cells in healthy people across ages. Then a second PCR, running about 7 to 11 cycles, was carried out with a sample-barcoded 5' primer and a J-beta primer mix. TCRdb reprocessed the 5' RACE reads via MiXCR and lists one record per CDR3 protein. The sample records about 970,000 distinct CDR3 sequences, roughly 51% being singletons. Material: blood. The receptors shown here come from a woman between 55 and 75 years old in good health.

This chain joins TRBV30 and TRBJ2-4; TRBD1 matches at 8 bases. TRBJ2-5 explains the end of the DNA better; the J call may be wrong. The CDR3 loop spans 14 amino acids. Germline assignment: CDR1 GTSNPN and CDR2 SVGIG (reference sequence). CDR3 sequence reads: CAWGTGLRVETQYF. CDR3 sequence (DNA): TGTGCCTGGGGGACAGGATTACGTGTGGAGACCCAGTACTTC.

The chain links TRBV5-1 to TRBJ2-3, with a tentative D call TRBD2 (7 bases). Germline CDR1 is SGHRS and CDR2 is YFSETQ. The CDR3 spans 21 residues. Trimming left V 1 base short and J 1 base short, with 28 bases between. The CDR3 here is CASSLRGAGLDVLQGTDTQYF. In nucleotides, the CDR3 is TGCGCCAGCAGCTTGAGGGGGGCCGGACTAGATGTTCTTCAAGGCACAGATACGCAGTATTTT.

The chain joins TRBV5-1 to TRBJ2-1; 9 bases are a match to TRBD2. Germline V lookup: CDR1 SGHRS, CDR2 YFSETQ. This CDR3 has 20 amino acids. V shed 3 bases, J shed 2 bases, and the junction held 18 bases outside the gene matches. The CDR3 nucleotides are TGCGCCAGCAGCTACTCGGAGTCTGGGGTAGCGGGAGAACCCTACAATGAGCAGTTCTTC. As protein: CASSYSESGVAGEPYNEQFF.

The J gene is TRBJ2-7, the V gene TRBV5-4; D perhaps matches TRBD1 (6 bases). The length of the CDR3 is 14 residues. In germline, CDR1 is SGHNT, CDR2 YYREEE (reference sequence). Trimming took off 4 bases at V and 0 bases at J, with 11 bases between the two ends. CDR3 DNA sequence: TGTGCCAGCAGCGAGGACAGCTCCTCCTACGAGCAGTACTTC. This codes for CASSEDSSSYEQYF.

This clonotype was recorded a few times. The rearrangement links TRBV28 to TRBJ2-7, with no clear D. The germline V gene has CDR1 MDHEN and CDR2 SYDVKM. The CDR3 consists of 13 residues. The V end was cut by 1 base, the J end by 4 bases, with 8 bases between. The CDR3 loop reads CASSLFQDYEQYF. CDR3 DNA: TGTGCCAGCAGTTTATTTCAGGATTACGAGCAGTACTTC.

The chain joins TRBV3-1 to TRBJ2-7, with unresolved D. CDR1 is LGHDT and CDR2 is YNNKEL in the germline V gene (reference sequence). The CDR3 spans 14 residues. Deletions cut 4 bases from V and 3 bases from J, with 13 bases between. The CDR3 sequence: CASSPRVGLYEQYF. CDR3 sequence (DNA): TGTGCCAGCAGCCCACGGGTAGGCCTCTACGAGCAGTACTTC.

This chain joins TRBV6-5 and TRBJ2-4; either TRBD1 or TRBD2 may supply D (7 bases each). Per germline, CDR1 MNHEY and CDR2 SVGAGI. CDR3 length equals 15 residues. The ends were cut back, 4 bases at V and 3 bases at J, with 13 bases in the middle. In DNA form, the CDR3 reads TGTGCCAGCAGTTTTGCAGGGGGGGACAAAAACATTCAGTACTTC. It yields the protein CASSFAGGDKNIQYF.

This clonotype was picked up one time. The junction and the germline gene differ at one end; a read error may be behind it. The CDR3 bases are TGTGCCAGCAGTGAGGGGCGCTTAAATGAGCGGTTCTTC. Amino acid sequence: CASSEGRLNERFF. This rearrangement joins TRBV2 to TRBJ2-1, with D possibly TRBD1 on 5 matching bases. CDR1 is SNHLY and CDR2 is FYNNEI in the germline V gene. The CDR3 spans 13 residues.

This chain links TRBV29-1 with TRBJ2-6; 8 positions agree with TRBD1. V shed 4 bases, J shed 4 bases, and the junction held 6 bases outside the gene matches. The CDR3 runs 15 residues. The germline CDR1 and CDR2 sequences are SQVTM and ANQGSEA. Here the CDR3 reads CSVAGGESGANVLTF. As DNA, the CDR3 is TGCAGCGTTGCAGGGGGCGAATCGGGGGCCAACGTCCTGACTTTC.

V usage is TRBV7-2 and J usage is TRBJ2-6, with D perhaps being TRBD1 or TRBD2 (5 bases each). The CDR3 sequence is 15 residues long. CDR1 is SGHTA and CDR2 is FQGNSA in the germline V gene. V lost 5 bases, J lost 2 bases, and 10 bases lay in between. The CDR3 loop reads CASSPGQTGANVLTF. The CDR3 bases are TGTGCCAGCAGCCCGGGGCAGACTGGGGCCAACGTCCTGACTTTC.

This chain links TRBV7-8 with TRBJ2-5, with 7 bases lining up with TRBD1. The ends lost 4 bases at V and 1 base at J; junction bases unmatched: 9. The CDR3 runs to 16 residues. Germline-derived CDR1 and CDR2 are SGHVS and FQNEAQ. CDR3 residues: CASSSGTVSSQETQYF. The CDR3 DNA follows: TGTGCCAGCAGCTCCGGGACAGTCTCAAGCCAAGAGACCCAGTACTTC. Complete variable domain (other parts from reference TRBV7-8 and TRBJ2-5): GAGVSQSPRYKVAKRGQDVALRCDPISGHVSLFWYQQALGQGPEFLTYFQNEAQLDKSGLPSDRFFAERPEGSVSTLKIQRTQQEDSAVYLCASSSGTVSSQETQYFGPGTRLLVL.